Listed below are T cell receptor beta chains from one sample, sequenced in a study of blood T cell repertoires in COVID-19. Generated by immunoSEQ multiplex PCR, the TCRdb table keeps only in-frame clones and is missing some. The table shows 200,000 to 300,000 clones, with roughly 86% occurring only once. Sequencing was carried out using peripheral blood. Receptors were obtained from a woman between 45 and 65 years old with acute or convalescent COVID-19. Each CDR3 is given with its conserved first and last residue. D genes are given only for firm matches. Clone size is given for some rows only: seen once, a few or many times, or a class if the clone is expanded.

j_gene,v_gene,d_gene,abundance,CDR3nt,CDR3aa
TRBJ2-3,TRBV7-2,.,.,TGTGCCAGCAGCTCCTCCGGGGGGCGCTCAGATACGCAGTATTTT,CASSSSGGRSDTQYF
TRBJ2-6,TRBV28,TRBD1,.,TGTGCCAGCAGGCCAGGGACAGGGAGGGCTGGGGCCAACGTCCTGACTTTC,CASRPGTGRAGANVLTF
TRBJ2-2,TRBV30,.,.,TGTGCCTGGAAGGGGCTGTGGGGCGGGGAGCTGTTTTTT,CAWKGLWGGELFF
TRBJ2-7,TRBV11-2,TRBD2,.,TGTGCCAGCAGCAAGACTAGCGGGAGTTACGAGCAGTACTTC,CASSKTSGSYEQYF
TRBJ2-2,TRBV7-7,TRBD1,.,TGTGCTAGCAGCTTAGGTCCGAGACAGGGGTACACCGGGGAGCTGTTTTTT,CASSLGPRQGYTGELFF
TRBJ2-3,TRBV4-3,TRBD2,.,TGCGCCAGCAGCCAAGGGACTAGCGGGAGCCCAGATACGCAGTATTTT,CASSQGTSGSPDTQYF
TRBJ2-1,TRBV4-3,TRBD2,.,TGCGCCAGCAGCCAAGATTGGGGGACTAGCCGATACAATGAGCAGTTCTTC,CASSQDWGTSRYNEQFF
TRBJ2-7,TRBV30,.,once,TGTGCCTGGAAGGGAGCGGCCTCCTACGAGCAGTACTTC,CAWKGAASYEQYF
TRBJ2-3,TRBV19,TRBD2,.,TGTGCCAGTAGTATACAGCTAGCGGGCACAGATACGCAGTATTTT,CASSIQLAGTDTQYF
TRBJ2-1,TRBV5-1,.,once,TGCGCCAGCAGCTTGGCGGGGGTGTCCTACAATGAGCAGTTCTTC,CASSLAGVSYNEQFF
TRBJ2-7,TRBV30,TRBD2,few,TGTGCCTGGGTTAGCGGGGTCTCCTACGAGCAGTACTTC,CAWVSGVSYEQYF
TRBJ1-5,TRBV29-1,.,few,TGCAGCGTTGCTGACGGAGGTGGTCAGCCCCAGCATTTT,CSVADGGGQPQHF
TRBJ2-1,TRBV3-1/TRBV3-2,TRBD2,once,TGTGCCAGCAGCCATACCCTCACAACTAGCGGGAGAGGGTATGAGCAGTTCTTC,CASSHTLTTSGRGYEQFF
TRBJ1-5,TRBV6-6,TRBD1,few,TGTGCCAGCAGTAATACAGGGGGAGTGCAGCCCCAGCATTTT,CASSNTGGVQPQHF
TRBJ1-1,TRBV7-3,.,once,TGTGCCAGCAGCCGGGTGGCCAGTCAAGAAGCTTTCTTT,CASSRVASQEAFF
TRBJ2-1,TRBV2,TRBD2,.,TGTGCCAGCAGCGCTTGGACTAGCGGGGGTGAGCAGTTCTTC,CASSAWTSGGEQFF
TRBJ2-5,TRBV6-5,TRBD2,.,TGTGCCAGCAGTTACTCGGGGGGGTACGAGACCCAGTACTTC,CASSYSGGYETQYF
TRBJ2-7,TRBV18,.,few,TGTGCCAGCTCACCAGGACAGATAACCTACGAGCAGTACTTC,CASSPGQITYEQYF
TRBJ1-2,TRBV12-3/TRBV12-4,.,.,TGTGCCAGCAGTTTGGACATTGGGGGCTACACCTTC,CASSLDIGGYTF
TRBJ2-3,TRBV9,TRBD2,.,TGTGCCAGCAGCGTAGGATCGGGTAGCGGGAGGGTGACAGATACGCAGTATTTT,CASSVGSGSGRVTDTQYF
TRBJ2-7,TRBV11-1,.,.,TGTGCCAGCAGCTCGCGGACAGATTACTTCTACTACGAGCAGTACTTC,CASSSRTDYFYYEQYF
TRBJ2-5,TRBV5-6,TRBD2,.,TGTGCCAGCAGCACCGCGAGGTCTAGCGGAGAGACCCAGTACTTC,CASSTARSSGETQYF
TRBJ1-5,TRBV5-1,.,.,TGCGCCAGCAGGCCAGGGGCGGGTCAGCCCCAGCATTTT,CASRPGAGQPQHF
TRBJ2-3,TRBV4-2,.,.,TGTGCCAGCAGCCAAGATGTTATTAGCGGCCTTAGCACAGATACGCAGTATTTT,CASSQDVISGLSTDTQYF
TRBJ2-7,TRBV28,.,.,TGTGCCAGCAGCCTACTTACAGGCGATAGCTCCTACGAGCAGTACTTC,CASSLLTGDSSYEQYF
TRBJ1-2,TRBV5-4,TRBD1,.,TGTGCCAGCAGCTTGGGTCGTGGGCAGGGGGCAGTCTATGGCTACACCTTC,CASSLGRGQGAVYGYTF
TRBJ1-2,TRBV19,TRBD1,.,TGTGCCAGTAGTGCTGGGACAGGGAGCTATGGCTACACCTTC,CASSAGTGSYGYTF
TRBJ2-1,TRBV6-5,TRBD2,.,TGTGCCAGCAGGCGGGAGGGCCGGAATGAGCAGTTCTTC,CASRREGRNEQFF
TRBJ2-2,TRBV7-2,TRBD2,once,TGTGCCAGCAGCAAGTGGGGGGGAACCGGGGAGCTGTTTTTT,CASSKWGGTGELFF
TRBJ2-7,TRBV6-5,TRBD2,.,TGTGCCAGCAGTTACGGGCTAGCGGGAGACGACTACGAGCAGTACTTC,CASSYGLAGDDYEQYF
TRBJ2-1,TRBV14,.,.,TGTGCCAGCAGCCAAGGGAGCAATGAGCAGTTCTTC,CASSQGSNEQFF
TRBJ1-5,TRBV24-1,TRBD1,.,TGTGCCACAGCACAGGGGCCCAATCAGCCCCAGCATTTT,CATAQGPNQPQHF
TRBJ1-5,TRBV28,.,.,TGTGCCAGCAGTTCACCGGGGGGGGGACCCCAGCATTTT,CASSSPGGGPQHF
TRBJ2-7,TRBV28,TRBD1,.,TGTGCCAGCAGTGGGTCAGGGGGTCCCCTCTACGAGCAGTACTTC,CASSGSGGPLYEQYF
TRBJ2-1,TRBV4-3,TRBD2,.,TGCGCCAGCAGCCGCCGGGAGGGCTACAATGAGCAGTTCTTC,CASSRREGYNEQFF
TRBJ2-3,TRBV5-4,.,.,TGTGCCAGCAGCCCGACTGTGTCAGATACGCAGTATTTT,CASSPTVSDTQYF
TRBJ1-5,TRBV7-2,.,.,TGTGCCAGCAGCTTCTCCAGACTAGATCAGCCCCAGCATTTT,CASSFSRLDQPQHF
TRBJ1-6,TRBV28,.,.,TGTGCCAGCGGTTATCTTACAGGAGGGAATTCACCCCTCCACTTT,CASGYLTGGNSPLHF
TRBJ1-5,TRBV7-2,TRBD1,.,TGTGCCAGCTCCCAGGGGGCCGAGCAGCCCCAGCATTTT,CASSQGAEQPQHF
TRBJ1-2,TRBV28,TRBD1,.,TGTGCCAGCAGTTTGAGGGGGCGAGACTATGGCTACACCTTC,CASSLRGRDYGYTF
TRBJ2-5,TRBV27,.,.,TGTGCCAGCTCCCAGGGGACCCCTCATCGGGCCCAGTACTTC,CASSQGTPHRAQYF
TRBJ1-1,TRBV7-8,.,few,TGTGCCAGCAGCTTAGACTCAGGGGCGAACACTGAAGCTTTCTTT,CASSLDSGANTEAFF
TRBJ1-2,TRBV3-1/TRBV3-2,.,.,TGTGCCAGCAGTATAGGTCTGGGCGGGACTTCTCCCTATGGCTACACCTTC,CASSIGLGGTSPYGYTF
TRBJ1-5,TRBV15,.,once,TGTGCCACCAGCAGAGGGGGAGCTAGCCCCGGCAATCAGCCCCAGCATTTT,CATSRGGASPGNQPQHF
TRBJ1-4,TRBV29-1,.,once,TGCAGCGTTGGCCTCATGGGGGGGCTAACAACTAATGAAAAACTGTTTTTT,CSVGLMGGLTTNEKLFF
TRBJ2-7,TRBV7-2,TRBD2,few,TGTGCCAGCAGCTTAGATGGGGTAGCGGGGAGGACTTACGAGCAGTACTTC,CASSLDGVAGRTYEQYF
TRBJ1-1,TRBV5-1,.,.,TGCGCCAGCAGCCCCGGGTCGGGAGAGGAAGCTTTCTTT,CASSPGSGEEAFF
TRBJ1-3,TRBV15,.,.,TGTGCCACCAGCAGAGATTTCAGGGGAAACACCATATATTTT,CATSRDFRGNTIYF